This TCR beta chain derives from a study of post-analysis software for immune sequencing data. Presence of unique molecular identifiers characterized the TCR beta cDNA libraries. TCRdb processed the PCR reads anew with MiXCR; each CDR3 protein has one entry. Of 600,000 to 700,000 distinct CDR3 sequences in the sample, approximately 60% were seen once. With regard to this clonotype: Its specificity is not known.

The germline CDR1 and CDR2 sequences are DFQATT and SNEGSKA (reference sequence). There are 15 residues in the CDR3. V was trimmed by 0 bases and J by 5 bases, leaving 14 bases between them. Findings of the study overall: Five TRBV segments (TRBV5-6, TRBV5-1 and TRBV20-1 among them) occurred more frequently in patients than in controls.

The V gene is TRBV20-1, the J gene TRBJ1-5, with D possibly being TRBD1 (6 bases). Source material: blood. The TCR sequence derives from a girl aged 2 to 9 with multiple sclerosis. The CDR3 sequence is CSARDLYRVDQPQHF. CDR3 nucleotides: TGCAGTGCTAGAGATCTTTACAGGGTAGATCAGCCCCAGCATTTT.